The 31 T cell receptor beta chains below come from one sample, sequenced in a study of blood T cell repertoires in COVID-19. Measured with immunoSEQ multiplex PCR; TCRdb has only the in-frame clones, and not every one. The repertoire holds approximately 100,000 clones, with approximately 92% as singletons. The sequencing sample was made of peripheral blood. The receptors stem from a middle-aged man with active COVID-19.

The genes are TRBV7-9 and TRBJ2-7; 10 bases line up with TRBD2. The length of the CDR3 is 15 residues. The V gene end was trimmed by 2 bases and the J gene end by 5 bases; junction bases not matched to a gene: 6. CDR1 is SEHNR, CDR2 FQNEAQ, per germline (reference sequence). The CDR3 loop reads CASSLSGREMDEQYF. CDR3 nucleotides: TGTGCCAGCAGCTTAAGCGGGAGGGAAATGGACGAGCAGTACTTC.

This sequence joins TRBV14 and TRBJ2-1, with TRBD2 matching over 9 bases. This CDR3 spans 15 amino acids. Germline V gene data show CDR1 as SGHDN and CDR2 as FVKESK. V shed 6 bases and J 0 bases; nucleotides not matched to a gene: 3. The CDR3 protein is CASRGSGSSYNEQFF. The CDR3 DNA is TGTGCCAGCAGGGGTAGCGGGAGCTCCTACAATGAGCAGTTCTTC.

The V call is TRBV7-9, the J call TRBJ2-1; TRBD2 agrees at 7 bases. With 5 bases clipped from V and 8 bases from J, the junction kept 12 bases outside the gene matches. The length of the CDR3 is 15 residues. The germline V gene encodes CDR1 SEHNR and CDR2 FQNEAQ (reference sequence). CDR3 residues: CASSPMGGGEDEQFF. CDR3 DNA: TGTGCCAGCAGCCCAATGGGGGGGGGTGAGGATGAGCAGTTCTTC.

The chain recombines TRBV30 with TRBJ1-1; D gene ambiguous. V was trimmed by 3 bases and J by 0 bases, leaving 8 bases between them. CDR1 and CDR2 from the germline V gene are GTSNPN and SVGIG (reference sequence). The CDR3 contains 13 residues. CDR3 sequence reads: CAWRGEMNTEAFF. The CDR3 DNA reads as TGTGCCTGGAGGGGCGAGATGAACACTGAAGCTTTCTTT.

The V and J genes are TRBV7-2 and TRBJ1-5; TRBD1 might be the D (5 bases). Germline V gene data show CDR1 as SGHTA and CDR2 as FQGNSA. V lost 4 bases and J 6 bases, leaving 10 bases between the germline ends. The CDR3 runs 13 residues. The CDR3 spells CASSSRVGQPQHF. The CDR3 DNA is TGTGCCAGCAGCTCCAGGGTAGGTCAGCCCCAGCATTTT.

For the CDR3, the DNA is TGCGCCAGCAGCTCGGTCAGGGCGGACTATGGCTACACCTTC. Translation gives CASSSVRADYGYTF. This chain connects TRBV5-1 to TRBJ1-2, with TRBD1 as a possible D gene (5 bases). Trimming stripped 3 bases from V and 3 bases from J, with 12 bases between. Per the germline V gene, CDR1 is SGHRS and CDR2 is YFSETQ. The CDR3 is 14 residues long.

The chain employs TRBV6-2 or TRBV6-3 and TRBJ2-3; 13 bases are a match to TRBD2. V dropped 2 bases and J dropped 2; count of bases not matched to a gene: 4. The germline CDR1 and CDR2 sequences are MNHEY and SVGEGT. The CDR3 covers 17 residues. CDR3 sequence (DNA): TGTGCCAGCAGTTACCCCGGACTAGCGGGAGTCACAGATACGCAGTATTTT. Translating it yields CASSYPGLAGVTDTQYF.

The V and J genes are TRBV28 and TRBJ2-7; possibly TRBD1 for D (6 bases). There are 14 residues in the CDR3. V was pared by 5 bases and J by 2 bases, with 13 bases between. Germline V lookup: CDR1 MDHEN, CDR2 SYDVKM. The CDR3 DNA sequence: TGTGCCAGCAGTCCCTACCGACAGGCCTACGAGCAGTACTTC. It specifies CASSPYRQAYEQYF.

The CDR3 region is CASSEGGLNTEAFF. CDR3 coding DNA: TGTGCCAGCAGCGAAGGGGGACTGAACACTGAAGCTTTCTTT. This chain joins TRBV7-2 and TRBJ1-1; weak D call: TRBD1 (6 bases). The germline V gene has CDR1 SGHTA and CDR2 FQGNSA. V was cut by 5 bases and J by 0 bases, with 10 bases left in between. CDR3 size: 14 residues.

The rearrangement joins TRBV5-4 to TRBJ2-3, with 7 bases identical to TRBD2. Looked up from germline, CDR1 is SGHNT and CDR2 is YYREEE (reference sequence). V lost 4 bases and J lost 2; bases outside the gene matches: 10. The CDR3 extends over 16 amino acids. CDR3 in DNA: TGTGCCAGCAGCCCCGGGGGGAGGGCTAACACAGATACGCAGTATTTT. Encoded protein: CASSPGGRANTDTQYF.

J is TRBJ1-3 and V is TRBV9; TRBD1 matches 8 bases. Germline V lookup: CDR1 SGDLS, CDR2 YYNGEE. The CDR3 spans 18 residues. V lost 0 bases to trimming and J lost 4 bases; unmatched junction nucleotides: 12. The CDR3 loop is CASSVDGQGKFRGNTIYF. The CDR3 DNA reads as TGTGCCAGCAGCGTAGACGGACAGGGAAAGTTCCGAGGAAACACCATATATTTT.

The rearrangement uses TRBV2 and TRBJ1-4; D is ambiguous. Germline CDR1 is SNHLY and CDR2 is FYNNEI. The CDR3 extends over 15 amino acids. V was cut by 3 bases and J by 0 bases, with 8 bases left in between. CDR3 DNA sequence: TGTGCCAGCAGTGACCAGGCCGCAACTAATGAAAAACTGTTTTTT. Its protein product is CASSDQAATNEKLFF. The whole variable domain, remainder taken from reference TRBV2 and TRBJ1-4, is EPEVTQTPSHQVTQMGQEVILRCVPISNHLYFYWYRQILGQKVEFLVSFYNNEISEKSEIFDDQFSVERPDGSNFTLKIRSTKLEDSAMYFCASSDQAATNEKLFFGSGTQLSVL.

The CDR3 protein is CASSVVAGTEAFF. In nucleotides, the CDR3 is TGTGCCAGCAGCGTAGTAGCGGGCACTGAAGCTTTCTTT. This rearrangement joins TRBV9 to TRBJ1-1; D uncertain. The germline V and J ends were trimmed by 0 bases and 4 bases, with 7 bases remaining between them. Per the germline V gene, CDR1 is SGDLS and CDR2 is YYNGEE. This CDR3 region has 13 residues.

The V and J genes are TRBV30 and TRBJ2-3; 11 nucleotides agree with TRBD2. This CDR3 has 17 residues. V lost 4 bases, J lost 5 bases, and 14 bases stayed unmatched. CDR1 and CDR2 (germline): GTSNPN, SVGIG (reference sequence). CDR3 sequence: CAWTRGTSGLGEDTQYF. CDR3 DNA sequence: TGTGCCTGGACCCGCGGGACTAGCGGCTTGGGGGAAGATACGCAGTATTTT.

V and J are TRBV5-1 and TRBJ2-2; 10 bases align to TRBD1. The CDR3 has 19 residues. V was pared by 7 bases and J by 2 bases, with 17 bases of the junction left unmatched. The germline V gene has CDR1 SGHRS and CDR2 YFSETQ. CDR3 coding DNA: TGCGCCAGCGGCGCGCGGGACAGGGGAAACATCGCCAACACCGGGGAGCTGTTTTTT. Translating gives CASGARDRGNIANTGELFF. The whole variable domain, filled in from reference TRBV5-1 and TRBJ2-2, reads KAGVTQTPRYLIKTRGQQVTLSCSPISGHRSVSWYQQTPGQGLQFLFEYFSETQRNKGNFPGRFSGRQFSNSRSEMNVSTLELGDSALYLCASGARDRGNIANTGELFFGEGSRLTVL.

The sample holds one count of this clone. This sequence joins TRBV6-2 or TRBV6-3 and TRBJ2-2; the D gene is possibly TRBD1 (6 bases). V gave up 4 bases and J gave up 5 bases, with 17 bases separating them. The CDR3 totals 16 residues. Germline CDR1 and CDR2: MNHEY and SVGEGT. CDR3 protein: CASSFGTPGGTGELFF. As DNA, the CDR3 is TGTGCCAGCAGTTTTGGGACACCCGGCGGGACCGGGGAGCTGTTTTTT.

This chain uses TRBV25-1 with TRBJ1-4, with a possible D match to TRBD1 (5 bases). The CDR3 spans 14 residues. Looked up from germline, CDR1 is MGHDK and CDR2 is SYGVNS. The V gene lost 2 bases and the J gene lost 1 base, with 5 bases spanning the gap. The CDR3 loop is CASSEQGTNEKLFF. The CDR3 bases are TGTGCCAGCAGTGAACAGGGAACTAATGAAAAACTGTTTTTT.

The chain joins TRBV27 to TRBJ1-1; 8 bases align to TRBD1. The CDR3 has 15 residues. Trimming took 0 bases from V and 1 from J; bases not matched to a gene: 1. Looked up from germline, CDR1 is MNHEY and CDR2 is SMNVEV (reference sequence). DNA of the CDR3: TGTGCCAGCAGTTTATCAGGGACAGGGAACACTGAAGCTTTCTTT. Translation: CASSLSGTGNTEAFF.

The chain links TRBV28 to TRBJ2-5, with 10 bases fitting TRBD1. V dropped 6 bases and J dropped 4; count of bases not matched to a gene: 2. The CDR3 length is 13 residues. The germline gives CDR1 MDHEN, CDR2 SYDVKM. CDR3 region: CASRDRGRETQYF. CDR3 nucleotide sequence: TGTGCCAGCAGGGACAGGGGGAGAGAGACCCAGTACTTC.

The chain employs TRBV7-8 and TRBJ1-2; 8 bases agree with TRBD1. CDR1 is SGHVS and CDR2 is FQNEAQ in the germline V gene. CDR3 length: 17 amino acids. V trimming: 8 bases; J trimming: 4 bases; junction bases outside the gene matches: 18. In DNA form, the CDR3 reads TGTGCCAGCGCCCCCGAGGGGACAGGACCACTGGGCTATGGCTACACCTTC. Protein: CASAPEGTGPLGYGYTF.

V and J are TRBV27 and TRBJ1-3; 10 bases are shared with TRBD1. V trimming: 3 bases; J trimming: 7 bases; junction bases outside the gene matches: 0. CDR1 MNHEY and CDR2 SMNVEV come from the germline V gene (reference sequence). This CDR3 spans 13 amino acids. CDR3 in DNA: TGTGCCAGCAGTTTGACAGGGGGCAACACCATATATTTT. It is translated as CASSLTGGNTIYF.

J is TRBJ2-7 and V is TRBV6-5; D not resolved. The CDR3 is 12 amino acids. Germline CDR1 is MNHEY and CDR2 is SVGAGI. Trimming removed 8 bases at V and 2 bases at J, with 10 bases between. The CDR3 sequence is CASVPVTYEQYF. The CDR3 DNA follows: TGTGCCAGCGTTCCGGTCACCTACGAGCAGTACTTC.

The chain has TRBV9 and TRBJ2-5; possible D gene TRBD1, 6 bases. Germline lookup yields CDR1 SGDLS and CDR2 YYNGEE. The CDR3 extends over 14 amino acids. V lost 1 base and J lost 5, with 12 bases in between. The CDR3 is CASSVNRVSETQYF. CDR3 DNA sequence: TGTGCCAGCAGCGTAAACAGGGTTTCGGAGACCCAGTACTTC.

V and J are TRBV4-2 and TRBJ2-7, with 11 bases aligning to TRBD2. V lost 3 bases, J lost 5 bases, and 9 bases stayed unmatched. Per germline, CDR1 LGHNA and CDR2 YNFKEQ. The CDR3 contains 16 residues. The CDR3 loop is CASSHSTSGSPHEQYF. CDR3 sequence (DNA): TGTGCCAGCAGCCACTCCACTAGCGGGAGTCCCCACGAGCAGTACTTC.

In its sample, this clone was seen once. The genes are TRBV9 and TRBJ2-7; the match to TRBD2 covers 10 bases. J was trimmed by 7 bases and V by 4 bases; bases with no gene match: 14. This CDR3 contains 16 residues. The germline V gene encodes CDR1 SGDLS and CDR2 YYNGEE. CDR3 region: CASSPRGSGRAGEQYF. CDR3 in DNA: TGTGCCAGCAGCCCTCGAGGGAGCGGGAGGGCCGGGGAGCAGTACTTC.

The J gene is TRBJ2-7, the V gene TRBV30; possible D gene TRBD1, 7 bases. V shed 3 bases and J shed 6 bases, with 27 bases lying between them. The CDR3 is 17 amino acids. Germline V gene data show CDR1 as GTSNPN and CDR2 as SVGIG (reference sequence). CDR3 coding DNA: TGTGCCTGGAGCGGCAGAACCCCGACAGGGTGGGGAGGCGAGCAGTACTTC. Translation gives CAWSGRTPTGWGGEQYF.

V is TRBV18 and J is TRBJ1-1; D may be TRBD1 (5 bases). V was trimmed by 4 bases and J by 1 base, leaving 28 bases between them. Germline CDR1 is KGHSH and CDR2 is LQKENI. The CDR3 spans 20 residues. The CDR3 reads CASSQTGLSGTAGGNTEAFF. The CDR3, as DNA: TGTGCCAGCTCACAAACAGGCCTTTCGGGGACTGCCGGGGGGAACACTGAAGCTTTCTTT.

V gene TRBV5-1 combines with J gene TRBJ2-1; no firm D call. The CDR3 sequence is 14 residues long. The germline gives CDR1 SGHRS, CDR2 YFSETQ. Trimming cost V 4 bases and J 0 bases, with 8 bases left between them. The CDR3 DNA is TGCGCCAGCAGCCGGGTTCGCTCCTACAATGAGCAGTTCTTC. Protein sequence: CASSRVRSYNEQFF.

This sequence joins TRBV14 and TRBJ2-1, with 7 bases that match TRBD2. With 1 base clipped from V and 0 bases from J, the junction kept 6 bases outside the gene matches. Per germline, CDR1 SGHDN and CDR2 FVKESK. The CDR3 extends over 17 amino acids. Here the CDR3 DNA reads TGTGCCAGCAGCCAAGGACTAGCTAAGAGCTCCTACAATGAGCAGTTCTTC. This encodes CASSQGLAKSSYNEQFF.

The chain is built from TRBV29-1 and TRBJ2-7; TRBD1 matches 8 bases. Germline values: CDR1 SQVTM, CDR2 ANQGSEA. V was pared by 5 bases and J by 4 bases, with 7 bases of the junction left unmatched. The CDR3 consists of 13 residues. CDR3 nucleotide sequence: TGCAGCGTTACGGGACAGGAACAATACGAGCAGTACTTC. It is translated as CSVTGQEQYEQYF.

This rearrangement joins TRBV27 to TRBJ1-1; 7 bases match TRBD1. This CDR3 is built from 13 residues. Germline V gene data show CDR1 as MNHEY and CDR2 as SMNVEV (reference sequence). J gave up 11 bases and V 7 bases, and 13 bases lay outside the gene matches. In nucleotides, the CDR3 is TGTGCCAGCAAAACAGGGGTGCGGGGAGAGGCTTTCTTT. It translates to CASKTGVRGEAFF.